The clone carrying this T cell receptor beta chain was detected a few times. The germline V gene encodes CDR1 SNHLY and CDR2 FYNNEI. With 10 bases clipped from V and 2 bases from J, the junction kept 11 bases outside the gene matches. There are 15 residues in the CDR3. Sample donors were healthy Caucasian individuals that came from Russia, aged 6 to 90. Together with a sample-barcoded 5' primer, a J-beta primer mix was included in a second PCR lasting about 6 to 11 cycles. Each CDR3 protein is one row after TCRdb ran MiXCR on the 5' RACE reads. This sample has around 1,000,000 distinct CDR3 sequences, with about 23% found just once. This sample is drawn from a study of blood T cells in healthy people across ages. Background on the study: Template switching caught about one barcoded beta molecule for each two T cells.

These records were also assigned to another study, of T cells of mothers and their children. From that report: cDNA was made from all extracted RNA, about 1.5 ug per 15 ul. Reads recorded for TCR beta CDR3 numbered over 8 million per mother and roughly 3 million per child.

The genes are TRBV2 and TRBJ2-5; TRBD2 matches at 9 bases. This clonotype was sampled from a girl aged 2 to 10 in good health. Sequencing was performed on blood. The CDR3 protein is CATGTGREGQETQYF. CDR3 DNA: TGTGCCACCGGAACCGGGCGGGAGGGTCAAGAGACCCAGTACTTC.